Each of the 16 T cell receptor beta chains below was sequenced from the same sample in a study of PD-L1 blockade in urothelial cancer. Time point indicated: peripheral blood 6 weeks after treatment start. The repertoire was sequenced with immunoSEQ multiplex PCR; TCRdb's copy has only in-frame clones and lacks some. The sample lists tens of thousands of clones; roughly 86% were seen once. Sequenced here: PBMCs, sampled around atezolizumab (anti-PD-L1) treatment. The source of these receptors is a man in his 60s with urothelial cancer.

This chain connects TRBV6-1 to TRBJ1-4, with D unresolved. Germline CDR1 and CDR2: MNHNS and SASEGT. The CDR3 contains 14 residues. Trimming removed 6 bases from V and 4 bases from J, with 12 bases in between. This CDR3 is CASRDGGNNEKLFF. CDR3 sequence (DNA): TGTGCCAGCAGGGACGGAGGGAATAATGAAAAACTGTTTTTT.

The V call is TRBV18, the J call TRBJ1-1, with D possibly being TRBD1 (6 bases). The germline CDR1 and CDR2 sequences are KGHSH and LQKENI. The CDR3 length is 14 residues. Trimming stripped 3 bases from V and 4 bases from J, with 12 bases between. In DNA form, the CDR3 reads TGTGCCAGCTCACCGGATAACAGGGCCACTGAAGCTTTCTTT. Translation gives CASSPDNRATEAFF. Drawing the rest from reference TRBV18 and TRBJ1-1, the complete variable domain is NAGVMQNPRHLVRRRGQEARLRCSPMKGHSHVYWYRQLPEEGLKFMVYLQKENIIDESGMPKERFSAEFPKEGPSILRIQQVVRGDSAAYFCASSPDNRATEAFFGQGTRLTVV.

The V call is TRBV7-9, the J call TRBJ2-7, with no clear D. This CDR3 region has 14 residues. Germline values: CDR1 SEHNR, CDR2 FQNEAQ (reference sequence). Trimming took off 0 bases at V and 1 base at J, with 7 bases between the two ends. CDR3 coding DNA: TGTGCCAGCAGCTTAGCTGTAGCTTCCTACGAGCAGTACTTC. Translated: CASSLAVASYEQYF.

The chain recombines TRBV19 with TRBJ2-1; D is undetermined. This CDR3 has 11 amino acids. Germline V gene sequence: CDR1 LNHDA, CDR2 SQIVND (reference sequence). V lost 8 bases, J lost 4 bases, and 6 bases lay in between. CDR3 sequence: CASQKYNEQFF. CDR3 sequence (DNA): TGTGCCAGTCAGAAGTACAATGAGCAGTTCTTC.

This chain links TRBV29-1 with TRBJ2-7; possibly TRBD1 for D (6 bases). CDR1 and CDR2 from the germline V gene are SQVTM and ANQGSEA. Trimming removed 8 bases at V and 3 bases at J, with 20 bases between. This CDR3 has 14 residues. The CDR3, as DNA: TGCAGCCCCTTCCGGGGACATACTCGCTACGAGCAGTACTTC. It specifies CSPFRGHTRYEQYF.

The chain employs TRBV6-4 and TRBJ2-1, with a tentative D call TRBD1 (6 bases). The ends were cut back, 4 bases at V and 9 bases at J, with 13 bases in the middle. This CDR3 contains 13 residues. CDR1 and CDR2 from the germline V gene are MRHNA and SNTAGT. CDR3 protein: CASSGELGGEQFF. CDR3 nucleotide sequence: TGTGCCAGCAGTGGCGAACTAGGGGGTGAGCAGTTCTTC.

This clone occurred a few times. This chain links TRBV28 with TRBJ1-6, with 9 bases that match TRBD1. V dropped 6 bases and J dropped 6; count of bases not matched to a gene: 12. This CDR3 has 17 residues. Germline V gene data show CDR1 as MDHEN and CDR2 as SYDVKM. In nucleotides, the CDR3 is TGTGCCAGCAGCAACCCTGGACAGGGGATCGGTAATTCACCCCTCCACTTT. Translating it yields CASSNPGQGIGNSPLHF.

This chain uses TRBV28 with TRBJ1-3, with D perhaps matching TRBD1 (5 bases). V gave up 7 bases and J gave up 0 bases, with 10 bases separating them. The length of the CDR3 is 14 residues. From germline, CDR1 is MDHEN and CDR2 SYDVKM. The CDR3 spells CASNTGLSGNTIYF. The CDR3 bases are TGTGCCAGCAATACAGGTCTCTCTGGAAACACCATATATTTT.

The genes are TRBV6-1 and TRBJ1-5, with 9 bases aligning to TRBD1. The CDR3 has 13 residues. Germline V lookup: CDR1 MNHNS, CDR2 SASEGT. J gave up 6 bases and V 5 bases, and 2 bases lay outside the gene matches. CDR3 region: CASSTQGAQPQHF. DNA for the CDR3: TGTGCCAGCAGTACACAGGGGGCTCAGCCCCAGCATTTT.

This clone appeared once. The V gene is TRBV7-9, the J gene TRBJ2-3, with 8 bases fitting TRBD1. J was trimmed by 4 bases and V by 2 bases; bases with no gene match: 5. This CDR3 comprises 15 residues. Germline CDR1 and CDR2: SEHNR and FQNEAQ (reference sequence). The CDR3 spells CASSLTGGYADTQYF. DNA for the CDR3: TGTGCCAGCAGCTTAACAGGGGGATACGCAGATACGCAGTATTTT.

CDR3 region: CAWSKKGGGGLDEQYF. In DNA, the CDR3 is TGTGCCTGGAGTAAAAAGGGCGGGGGGGGGCTAGACGAGCAGTACTTC. The chain recombines TRBV30 with TRBJ2-7; 9 bases map to TRBD2. The CDR3 is made up of 16 amino acids. CDR1 GTSNPN and CDR2 SVGIG come from the germline V gene (reference sequence). The trim removed 2 bases at V and 5 bases at J, leaving 13 bases unmatched.

The chain has TRBV5-5 and TRBJ1-2, with 7 bases matching TRBD1. The J segment lost 2 bases and the V segment lost 3 bases, leaving 13 bases of the junction unmatched. Germline CDR1 reads SGHKS; CDR2 reads YYEKEE (reference sequence). This CDR3 comprises 17 residues. The CDR3 loop reads CASSWVRDSGLNYGYTF. For the CDR3, the DNA is TGTGCCAGCAGCTGGGTCCGGGACAGCGGGTTAAACTATGGCTACACCTTC.

The chain combines TRBV30 with TRBJ2-2; TRBD1 matches at 9 bases. The CDR3 length is 14 residues. Germline CDR1 GTSNPN, CDR2 SVGIG (reference sequence). V trimming: 3 bases; J trimming: 3 bases; junction bases outside the gene matches: 2. CDR3: CAWSGTGYTGELFF. Here the CDR3 DNA reads TGTGCCTGGAGCGGGACAGGGTACACCGGGGAGCTGTTTTTT.

The chain is built from TRBV18 and TRBJ2-7, with 7 bases aligning to TRBD1. CDR3 length equals 15 residues. CDR1 and CDR2 (germline): KGHSH, LQKENI. With V trimmed by 6 bases and J by 0 bases, 8 bases remained unmatched. The CDR3 bases are TGTGCCAGCTCCCCCGGACAGGACAACTCCTACGAGCAGTACTTC. As protein: CASSPGQDNSYEQYF.

The chain employs TRBV19 and TRBJ1-3; 8 bases match TRBD1. With V trimmed by 9 bases and J by 4 bases, 5 bases remained unmatched. CDR3 size: 13 residues. Germline loops: CDR1 LNHDA, CDR2 SQIVND (reference sequence). DNA of the CDR3: TGTGCCAGCGGCAGGGGGCCAGGAAACACCATATATTTT. This codes for CASGRGPGNTIYF. The complete variable domain, with remaining parts taken from reference TRBV19 and TRBJ1-3, reads DGGITQSPKYLFRKEGQNVTLSCEQNLNHDAMYWYRQDPGQGLRLIYYSQIVNDFQKGDIAEGYSVSREKKESFPLTVTSAQKNPTAFYLCASGRGPGNTIYFGEGSWLTVV.

Concerning this clone itself: Other DNA sequences in the same sample also yield this CDR3. The J gene is TRBJ1-3, the V gene TRBV9; 7 nucleotides match TRBD1. Germline CDR1 is SGDLS and CDR2 is YYNGEE. CDR3 length equals 15 residues. Trimming removed 2 bases from V and 1 base from J; junction bases left unmatched: 3. The chain's CDR3 is CASSVATGSGNTIYF. For the CDR3, the DNA is TGTGCCAGCAGCGTCGCGACAGGGTCTGGAAACACCATATATTTT.